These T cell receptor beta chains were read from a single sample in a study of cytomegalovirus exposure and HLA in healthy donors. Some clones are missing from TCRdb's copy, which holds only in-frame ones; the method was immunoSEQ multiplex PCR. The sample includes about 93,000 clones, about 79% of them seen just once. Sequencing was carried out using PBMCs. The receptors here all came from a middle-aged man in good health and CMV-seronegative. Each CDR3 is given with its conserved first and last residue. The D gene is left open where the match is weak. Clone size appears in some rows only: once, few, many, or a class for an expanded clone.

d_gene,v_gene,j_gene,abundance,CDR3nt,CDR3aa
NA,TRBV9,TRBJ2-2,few,TGTGCCAGCAGCGTAGATGGGGCCACCGGGGAGCTGTTTTTT,CASSVDGATGELFF
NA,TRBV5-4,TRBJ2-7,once,TGTGCCAGCAGCATCACGGGACTCACGAGTGTATACGAGCAGTACTTC,CASSITGLTSVYEQYF
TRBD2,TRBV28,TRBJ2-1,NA,TGTGCCAGCAGTTTTCTCGGGACTAGGGGGGAAAATGAGCAGTTCTTC,CASSFLGTRGENEQFF
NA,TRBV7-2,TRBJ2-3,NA,TGTGCCAGCAGCTTAGGACCTGGACCTCAGGGGAATACGCAGTATTTT,CASSLGPGPQGNTQYF
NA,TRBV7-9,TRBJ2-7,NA,TGTGCCAGCAGCCCAGGTCTCCGAAGCTCCTACGAGCAGTACTTC,CASSPGLRSSYEQYF
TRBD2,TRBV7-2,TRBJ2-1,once,TGTGCCAGCCGACTAGCGGGAGGCGCCTACAATGAGCAGTTCTTC,CASRLAGGAYNEQFF
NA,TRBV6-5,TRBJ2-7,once,TGTGCCAGCAGTCCCCACCTAGGACAAAACGAGCAGTACTTC,CASSPHLGQNEQYF
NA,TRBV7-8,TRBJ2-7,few,TGTGCCAGCAGCGAAACCCTAGGCTACGAGCAGTACTTC,CASSETLGYEQYF
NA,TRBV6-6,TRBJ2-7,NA,TGTGCCAGCATCCCAAAGTGGGGCCAGGGGGGCTACGAGCAGTACTTC,CASIPKWGQGGYEQYF
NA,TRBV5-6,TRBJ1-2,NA,TGTGCCAGCAGCCCCGGAGCTAACTATGGCTACACCTTC,CASSPGANYGYTF
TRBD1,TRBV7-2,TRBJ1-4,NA,TGTGCCAGCAGCCCTACCTTCAGGGGGCTTCAGGAAAAACTGTTTTTT,CASSPTFRGLQEKLFF
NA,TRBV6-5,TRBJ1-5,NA,TGTGCCAGCAGGGGGCATGGCAATCAGCCCCAGCATTTT,CASRGHGNQPQHF
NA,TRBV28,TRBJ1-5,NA,TGTGCCAGCAGTCCCCCGGACAGCCATCAGCCCCGGCATTTT,CASSPPDSHQPRHF
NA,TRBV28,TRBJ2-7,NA,TGTGCCAGCAGTACCCACAGGGATGAATACTTC,CASSTHRDEYF
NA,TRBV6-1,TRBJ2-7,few,TGTGCCAGTTGGAGACGGTCCTACGAGCAGTACTTC,CASWRRSYEQYF
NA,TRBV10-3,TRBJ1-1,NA,TGTGCCATCAGTGAGTCGCGCGGGACCCAGGTTACTGAAGCTTTCTTT,CAISESRGTQVTEAFF
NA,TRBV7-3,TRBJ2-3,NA,TGCGCCAGCAGCTTAACCCCCGCGCAGGCCGCTTCCAGCACAGATACGCAGTATTTT,CASSLTPAQAASSTDTQYF
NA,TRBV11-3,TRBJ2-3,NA,TGTGCCAGCAGCTTGGGGCATACGCAGTATTTT,CASSLGHTQYF
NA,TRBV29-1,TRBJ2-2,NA,TGCAGCGTGGAGGACTCGAACACCGGGGAGCTGTTTTTT,CSVEDSNTGELFF
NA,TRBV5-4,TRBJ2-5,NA,TGTGCCAGCAGCTTGCGTGCCGGGGGGCGTTCGGAGACCCAGTACTTC,CASSLRAGGRSETQYF
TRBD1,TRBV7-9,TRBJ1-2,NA,TGTGCCAGCAGTCCGAGGGCGGGACAGGGCCTCTATGGCTACACCTTC,CASSPRAGQGLYGYTF
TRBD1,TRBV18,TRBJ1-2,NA,TGTGCCAGCTCACCAACGACAGGGGCAGAAGGCTACACCTTC,CASSPTTGAEGYTF
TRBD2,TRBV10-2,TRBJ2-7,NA,TGCGCCAGCATAACTAGCGCGGCGACCTACGAGCAGTACTTC,CASITSAATYEQYF
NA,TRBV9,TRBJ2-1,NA,TGTGCCAGCAACCGAGACACCTACAATGAGCAGTTCTTC,CASNRDTYNEQFF
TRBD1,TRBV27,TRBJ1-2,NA,TGTGCCAGCAGTTCAGCCCCAGGGGGCGATGGCTACCCCTTC,CASSSAPGGDGYPF
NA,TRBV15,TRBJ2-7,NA,TGTGCCACCAGCAGAGTCCAGGGGATTTCCTACGAGCAGTACTTC,CATSRVQGISYEQYF
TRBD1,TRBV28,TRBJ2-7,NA,TGTGCCAGCTCCGGGACAGGGGTCCCCTACGAGCAGTACTTC,CASSGTGVPYEQYF
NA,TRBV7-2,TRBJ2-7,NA,TGTGCCAGCAGCTTAGGCGGGATTGCCTACGAGCAGTACTTC,CASSLGGIAYEQYF
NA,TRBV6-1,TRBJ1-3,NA,TGTGCCAGCAGTCCCAAAAACTTCGGAAACACCATATATTTT,CASSPKNFGNTIYF